This T cell receptor beta chain was captured in a study of blood T cell repertoires in COVID-19. About the study: Specimens from acute and convalescent COVID-19 originated in the United States, Italy and Spain. PBMCs, B-cell-depleted T cells, or T cells provided the cDNA or gDNA that made up the material.

This CDR3 comprises 14 residues. Germline V gene sequence: CDR1 DFQATT, CDR2 SNEGSKA (reference sequence). Trimming shortened V by 3 bases and J by 6 bases, and 18 bases separated the two germline ends. The repertoire was sequenced with immunoSEQ multiplex PCR; TCRdb's copy has only in-frame clones and lacks some. The sample carries hundreds of thousands of clones, about nine tenths recorded once. The source of this sequence is a woman in her thirties with COVID-19, enrolled during active disease. Sample: peripheral blood. The genes are TRBV20-1 and TRBJ2-7; weak D call: TRBD1 (5 bases). The CDR3 reads CSASISGRASEQYF. The CDR3 DNA follows: TGCAGTGCTAGTATCTCGGGCAGGGCGAGCGAGCAGTACTTC.